Ten or more counts support the clone carrying this TCR beta chain. Trimming cost V 5 bases and J 4 bases; bases outside gene matches: 11. The CDR3 runs 16 residues. Germline V lookup: CDR1 MNHEY, CDR2 SVGAGI. A single record per CDR3 protein comes from TCRdb applying MiXCR to the RT-PCR reads. The table shows about 680,000 distinct CDR3 sequences, with approximately 15% occurring only once. This TCR came from a female donor in good health, serving as a healthy control. The specimen sequenced was memory CD4+ T cells from blood. The rearrangement joins TRBV6-5 to TRBJ2-5; 9 positions match TRBD1. This CDR3 is CASSRVAGQGGETQYF. The CDR3 nucleotides read TGTGCCAGCAGTCGCGTTGCGGGACAGGGAGGAGAGACCCAGTACTTC.